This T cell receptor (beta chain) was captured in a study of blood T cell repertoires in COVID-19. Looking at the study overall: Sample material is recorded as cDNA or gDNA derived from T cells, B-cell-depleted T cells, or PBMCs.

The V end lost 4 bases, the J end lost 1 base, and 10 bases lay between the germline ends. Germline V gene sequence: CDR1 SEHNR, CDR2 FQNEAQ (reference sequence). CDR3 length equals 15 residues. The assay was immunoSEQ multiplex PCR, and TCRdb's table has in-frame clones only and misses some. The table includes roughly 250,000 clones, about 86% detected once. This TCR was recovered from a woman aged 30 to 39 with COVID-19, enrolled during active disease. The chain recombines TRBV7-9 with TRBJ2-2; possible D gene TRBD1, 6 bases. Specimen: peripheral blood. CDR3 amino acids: CASSSDRRNTGELFF. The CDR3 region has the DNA TGTGCCAGCAGCTCCGACAGGAGGAACACCGGGGAGCTGTTTTTT.